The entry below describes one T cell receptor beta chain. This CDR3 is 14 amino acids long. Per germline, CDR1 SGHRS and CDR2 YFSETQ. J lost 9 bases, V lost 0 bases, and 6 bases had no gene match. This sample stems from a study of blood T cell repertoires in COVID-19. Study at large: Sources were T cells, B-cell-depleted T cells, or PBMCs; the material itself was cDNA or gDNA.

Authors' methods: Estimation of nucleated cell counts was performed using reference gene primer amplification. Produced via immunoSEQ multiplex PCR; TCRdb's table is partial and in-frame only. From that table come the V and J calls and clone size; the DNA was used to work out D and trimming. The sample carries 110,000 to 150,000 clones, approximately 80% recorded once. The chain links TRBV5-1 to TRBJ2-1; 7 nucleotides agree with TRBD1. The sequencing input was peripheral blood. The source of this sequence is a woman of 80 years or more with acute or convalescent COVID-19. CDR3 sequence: CASSLDRGLGEQFF. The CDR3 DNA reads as TGCGCCAGCAGCTTGGACAGGGGATTAGGTGAGCAGTTCTTC.